The subject of this entry is one T cell receptor beta chain. Study processing details: Amplified reference gene primers provided the basis for estimating nucleated cell counts. Libraries were prepared by immunoSEQ multiplex PCR; TCRdb keeps only in-frame clonotypes and omits some of them. From that table come the V and J calls and clone size; the DNA was used to work out D and trimming. This table holds almost 250,000 clones, roughly 89% found once. Germline lookup yields CDR1 GTSNPN and CDR2 SVGIG (reference sequence). The V gene lost 2 bases and the J gene lost 7 bases, with 6 bases spanning the gap. This CDR3 is built from 11 residues. This sample is part of a study of blood T cell repertoires in COVID-19. At the level of the study: Italy, Spain and the United States were the sources of the convalescent and acute COVID-19 samples. The analysed material was cDNA or gDNA that came from T cells, B-cell-depleted T cells, or PBMCs.

The sequencing input was PBMCs or T cells enriched from blood (not recorded which). The receptor's source is a woman in her 30s who had recovered from COVID-19. The genes are TRBV30 and TRBJ2-1; no reliable D call. Written as DNA, the CDR3 is TGTGCCTGGAGTCCCTCTAATGAGCAGTTCTTC. It is translated as CAWSPSNEQFF.